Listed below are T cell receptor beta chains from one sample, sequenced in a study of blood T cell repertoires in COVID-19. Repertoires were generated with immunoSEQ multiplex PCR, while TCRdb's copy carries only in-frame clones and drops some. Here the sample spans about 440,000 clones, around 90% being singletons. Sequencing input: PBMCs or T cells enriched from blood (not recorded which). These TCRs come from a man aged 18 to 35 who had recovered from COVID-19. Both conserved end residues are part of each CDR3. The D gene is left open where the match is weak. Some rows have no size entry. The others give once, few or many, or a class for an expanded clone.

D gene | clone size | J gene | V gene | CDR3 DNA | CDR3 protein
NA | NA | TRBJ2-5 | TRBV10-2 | TGCGCCAGCAAGGGGGGGGGCTCGAAAGAGACCCAGTACTTC | CASKGGGSKETQYF
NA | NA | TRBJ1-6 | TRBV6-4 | TGTGCCAGCAGCCCACGGGTAGAAAATAATTCACCCCTCCACTTT | CASSPRVENNSPLHF
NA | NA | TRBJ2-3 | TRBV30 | TGTGCCTGGAGTCCTCAGCGGGATACGCAGTATTTT | CAWSPQRDTQYF
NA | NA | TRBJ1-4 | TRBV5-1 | TGCGCCAGCAGCTTGGGGCGGCCTAATGAAAAACTGTTTTTT | CASSLGRPNEKLFF
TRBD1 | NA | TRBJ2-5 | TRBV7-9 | TGTGCCAGCAGCTTTGACAGGGGGGGTGGTGTTTCATCCCAAGAGACCCAGTACTTC | CASSFDRGGGVSSQETQYF
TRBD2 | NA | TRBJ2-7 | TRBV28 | TGTGCCAGCAGCCAAGCCCCCCTAGCGGGAGCAAACGAGCAGTACTTC | CASSQAPLAGANEQYF
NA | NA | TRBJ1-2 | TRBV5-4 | TGTGCCAGCAGCACCGGGTCCTCCTATGGCTACACCTTC | CASSTGSSYGYTF
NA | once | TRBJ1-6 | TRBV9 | TGTGCCAGCAGCGTATGGGCGAGCAATTCACCCCTCCACTTT | CASSVWASNSPLHF
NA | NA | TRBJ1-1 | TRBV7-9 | TGTGCCAGCAGCCAAAGGGGGGGCAGAGCTGAAGCTTTCTTT | CASSQRGGRAEAFF
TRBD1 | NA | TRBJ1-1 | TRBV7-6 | TGTGCCAGCAGCTCCCTCCGGGACAGTCCCATGAACACTGAAGCTTTCTTT | CASSSLRDSPMNTEAFF
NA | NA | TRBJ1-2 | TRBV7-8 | TGTGCCAGCAGCCGAGCGGGGGGGAACAACTATGGCTACACCTTC | CASSRAGGNNYGYTF
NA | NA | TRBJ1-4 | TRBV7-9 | TGTGCGAGCTGGGGCGATGCAACTAATGAAAAACTGTTTTTT | CASWGDATNEKLFF
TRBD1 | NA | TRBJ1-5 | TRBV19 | TGTGCCAGTAGGCAGACAGGGTATGTGGAGAGGAGCAATCAGCCCCAGCATTTT | CASRQTGYVERSNQPQHF
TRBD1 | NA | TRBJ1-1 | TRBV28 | TGTGCCAGCAGCCGGTCGGGACAGAGGAACACTGAAGCTTTCTTT | CASSRSGQRNTEAFF
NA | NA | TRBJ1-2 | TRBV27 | TGTGCCAGCAGTGCAATGGGGGGGTATGGCTACACCTTC | CASSAMGGYGYTF
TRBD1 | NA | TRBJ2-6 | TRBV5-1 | TGCGCCAGCAGCGCACAGGGGGCTGGGGCCAACGTCCTGACTTTC | CASSAQGAGANVLTF
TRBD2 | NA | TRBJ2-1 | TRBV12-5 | TGTGCTAGTGGTTTGGTACTGGTTCCGTCAGCGGGAGGGAATGAGCAGTTCTTC | CASGLVLVPSAGGNEQFF
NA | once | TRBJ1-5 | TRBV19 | TGTGCCAGTAGTATAGGTACATTTACCAATCAGCCCCAGCATTTT | CASSIGTFTNQPQHF
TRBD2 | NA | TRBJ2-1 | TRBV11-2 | TGTGCCAGCAGCTTATTTCGGGAGGGCAATGAGCAGTTCTTC | CASSLFREGNEQFF
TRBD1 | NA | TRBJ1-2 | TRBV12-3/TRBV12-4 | TGTGCCAGCAGTCCGAGGACAGGTGGCTACACCTTC | CASSPRTGGYTF
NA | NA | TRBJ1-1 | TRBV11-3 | TGTGCCAGCGGTCCGGGGGTGAGGGCTGAAGCTTTCTTT | CASGPGVRAEAFF
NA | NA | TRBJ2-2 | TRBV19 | TGTGCCAGTAGTATGTCGTGGGGCGCCACGAACACCGGGGAGCTGTTTTTT | CASSMSWGATNTGELFF